This is a list of T cell receptor beta chains from one sample in a study of blood T cell repertoires in COVID-19. Sequenced by immunoSEQ multiplex PCR; TCRdb stores in-frame clones only, minus some. In the table there are 250,000 to 300,000 clones, 80% to 90% of which are singletons. Sequencing was carried out using PBMCs or T cells enriched from blood (not recorded which). The receptors originated from a woman between 45 and 65 years old who had recovered from COVID-19. Each CDR3 is given with its conserved first and last residue. Fields, in order: CDR3 protein, CDR3 DNA, clone size, J gene, V gene, D gene. A D gene is named only where the DNA matches it firmly. The size field is filled for only some rows; it gives once, few, many or a size class.

CDR3 protein: CASSVADGERTIYF
CDR3 DNA: TGTGCCAGCAGCGTAGCTGACGGGGAGCGCACCATATATTTT
clone size: -
J gene: TRBJ1-3
V gene: TRBV9
D gene: -

CDR3 protein: CASNPDRSYEQYF
CDR3 DNA: TGCGCCAGCAACCCGGACAGGTCCTACGAGCAGTACTTC
clone size: once
J gene: TRBJ2-7
V gene: TRBV5-1
D gene: TRBD1

CDR3 protein: CASSLRGRADTGELFF
CDR3 DNA: TGTGCCAGCAGCTTAAGGGGGAGGGCCGACACCGGGGAGCTGTTTTTT
clone size: -
J gene: TRBJ2-2
V gene: TRBV11-1
D gene: -

CDR3 protein: CASSQARTGNTEAFF
CDR3 DNA: TGTGCCAGCAGCCAAGCCAGGACAGGGAACACTGAAGCTTTCTTT
clone size: -
J gene: TRBJ1-1
V gene: TRBV14
D gene: TRBD1

CDR3 protein: CASSKSSVRNEKLFF
CDR3 DNA: TGCGCCAGCAGTAAATCGAGTGTCAGGAATGAAAAACTGTTTTTT
clone size: -
J gene: TRBJ1-4
V gene: TRBV4-1
D gene: -

CDR3 protein: CASSSGTGTGYTF
CDR3 DNA: TGCGCCAGCAGCTCCGGGACAGGGACTGGCTACACCTTC
clone size: -
J gene: TRBJ1-2
V gene: TRBV5-1
D gene: TRBD1

CDR3 protein: CASKIRDLPYEQYF
CDR3 DNA: TGTGCCAGCAAAATACGGGACTTGCCCTACGAGCAGTACTTC
clone size: -
J gene: TRBJ2-7
V gene: TRBV28
D gene: -

CDR3 protein: CASSRGGETQYF
CDR3 DNA: TGTGCCAGCAGTAGGGGGGGGGAGACCCAGTACTTC
clone size: -
J gene: TRBJ2-5
V gene: TRBV28
D gene: -

CDR3 protein: CASRKRELTGELFF
CDR3 DNA: TGTGCCAGCAGAAAGCGGGAGTTGACCGGGGAGCTGTTTTTT
clone size: -
J gene: TRBJ2-2
V gene: TRBV28
D gene: TRBD2

CDR3 protein: CASSSIYRTDYEQYF
CDR3 DNA: TGTGCCAGCAGCTCTATTTATCGTACCGACTACGAGCAGTACTTC
clone size: few
J gene: TRBJ2-7
V gene: TRBV28
D gene: -

CDR3 protein: CASSNLGGEQYF
CDR3 DNA: TGTGCCAGCTCAAACCTAGGGGGCGAGCAGTACTTC
clone size: few
J gene: TRBJ2-7
V gene: TRBV18
D gene: -

CDR3 protein: CASSEEPGLQETQYF
CDR3 DNA: TGTGCCAGCAGCGAAGAACCGGGACTTCAAGAGACCCAGTACTTC
clone size: few
J gene: TRBJ2-5
V gene: TRBV27
D gene: -

CDR3 protein: CASTEGAGETQYF
CDR3 DNA: TGTGCCAGCACCGAGGGGGCTGGAGAGACCCAGTACTTC
clone size: few
J gene: TRBJ2-5
V gene: TRBV7-9
D gene: TRBD1

CDR3 protein: CASSLEERGTPLHF
CDR3 DNA: TGTGCCAGCAGTTTAGAGGAAAGGGGGACACCCCTCCACTTT
clone size: -
J gene: TRBJ1-6
V gene: TRBV6-5
D gene: -

CDR3 protein: CASSFGGTEPVRTEAFF
CDR3 DNA: TGTGCCAGCAGCTTTGGGGGGACGGAACCCGTGCGGACTGAAGCTTTCTTT
clone size: once
J gene: TRBJ1-1
V gene: TRBV7-2
D gene: -

CDR3 protein: CASSPSGSYSYEQYF
CDR3 DNA: TGCGCCAGCAGCCCTAGCGGGAGCTACTCCTACGAGCAGTACTTC
clone size: -
J gene: TRBJ2-7
V gene: TRBV5-1
D gene: TRBD2

CDR3 protein: CASSLRSYGYTF
CDR3 DNA: TGTGCCAGCAGTCTGCGTAGCTATGGCTACACCTTC
clone size: -
J gene: TRBJ1-2
V gene: TRBV5-8
D gene: -

CDR3 protein: CASSLVRQYEQYF
CDR3 DNA: TGTGCCAGCAGCTTAGTCCGCCAGTACGAGCAGTACTTC
clone size: -
J gene: TRBJ2-7
V gene: TRBV7-9
D gene: -

CDR3 protein: CASSPGGQGGWQETQYF
CDR3 DNA: TGTGCCAGCAGCCCGGGGGGCCAGGGAGGGTGGCAAGAGACCCAGTACTTC
clone size: -
J gene: TRBJ2-5
V gene: TRBV5-4
D gene: -

CDR3 protein: CASSLNPGIHEQYF
CDR3 DNA: TGTGCCAGCAGCTTAAACCCAGGGATCCACGAGCAGTACTTC
clone size: -
J gene: TRBJ2-7
V gene: TRBV7-8
D gene: -

CDR3 protein: CATSRTSVAGDTYEQYF
CDR3 DNA: TGTGCCACCAGCAGGACCTCGGTGGCAGGGGATACCTACGAGCAGTACTTC
clone size: -
J gene: TRBJ2-7
V gene: TRBV15
D gene: -

CDR3 protein: CASSLEGPPLAQYF
CDR3 DNA: TGTGCCAGCAGTTTGGAGGGGCCGCCTTTGGCCCAGTACTTC
clone size: -
J gene: TRBJ2-5
V gene: TRBV27
D gene: -

CDR3 protein: CASSRTSGRPFVYEQFF
CDR3 DNA: TGTGCCAGCAGCCGGACTAGCGGGAGGCCTTTTGTCTATGAGCAGTTCTTC
clone size: -
J gene: TRBJ2-1
V gene: TRBV7-9
D gene: TRBD2

CDR3 protein: CASSVVPSGSPRGEQFF
CDR3 DNA: TGTGCCAGCAGCGTAGTTCCTAGCGGGAGCCCCCGGGGCGAGCAGTTCTTC
clone size: -
J gene: TRBJ2-1
V gene: TRBV9
D gene: TRBD2

CDR3 protein: CASSGHKSGQGSYNEQFF
CDR3 DNA: TGTGCCAGCAGTGGACATAAGTCTGGACAGGGGTCCTACAATGAGCAGTTCTTC
clone size: -
J gene: TRBJ2-1
V gene: TRBV2
D gene: TRBD1

CDR3 protein: CASSQDPEDYGYTF
CDR3 DNA: TGCGCCAGCAGCCAGGACCCGGAGGACTATGGCTACACCTTC
clone size: -
J gene: TRBJ1-2
V gene: TRBV5-1
D gene: -

CDR3 protein: CAWSVFTVGNTIYF
CDR3 DNA: TGTGCCTGGAGTGTCTTTACTGTTGGAAACACCATATATTTT
clone size: -
J gene: TRBJ1-3
V gene: TRBV30
D gene: -

CDR3 protein: CASSSPGQPQHF
CDR3 DNA: TGTGCCAGCAGTTCCCCGGGGCAGCCCCAGCATTTT
clone size: -
J gene: TRBJ1-5
V gene: TRBV12-3/TRBV12-4
D gene: -

CDR3 protein: CSVEFPSGGTDTQYF
CDR3 DNA: TGCAGCGTTGAGTTCCCTAGCGGGGGAACAGATACGCAGTATTTT
clone size: -
J gene: TRBJ2-3
V gene: TRBV29-1
D gene: TRBD2

CDR3 protein: CASSLYQGNTEAFF
CDR3 DNA: TGTGCCAGCAGTTTGTATCAGGGGAACACTGAAGCTTTCTTT
clone size: once
J gene: TRBJ1-1
V gene: TRBV28
D gene: -

CDR3 protein: CASSSDRNNQPQHF
CDR3 DNA: TGTGCCAGTAGTTCCGACAGAAACAATCAGCCCCAGCATTTT
clone size: -
J gene: TRBJ1-5
V gene: TRBV19
D gene: -

CDR3 protein: CASRSGGGDSYNEQFF
CDR3 DNA: TGTGCCAGCAGGTCCGGGGGGGGAGATTCCTACAATGAGCAGTTCTTC
clone size: -
J gene: TRBJ2-1
V gene: TRBV27
D gene: TRBD2

CDR3 protein: CASRLGVGGLKNIQYF
CDR3 DNA: TGTGCCAGCAGATTGGGCGTGGGAGGGCTTAAAAACATTCAGTACTTC
clone size: -
J gene: TRBJ2-4
V gene: TRBV27
D gene: TRBD2

CDR3 protein: CASSDRDKTYEQYF
CDR3 DNA: TGTGCCAGCAGTGATCGCGACAAAACCTACGAGCAGTACTTC
clone size: -
J gene: TRBJ2-7
V gene: TRBV2
D gene: -

CDR3 protein: CASSFKTSEQYF
CDR3 DNA: TGTGCCAGCAGCTTCAAAACTAGCGAGCAGTACTTC
clone size: -
J gene: TRBJ2-7
V gene: TRBV5-4
D gene: -

CDR3 protein: CASTTLGDTEAFF
CDR3 DNA: TGTGCCAGCACTACCCTTGGAGACACTGAAGCTTTCTTT
clone size: -
J gene: TRBJ1-1
V gene: TRBV12-3/TRBV12-4
D gene: -

CDR3 protein: CASSQDRETQYF
CDR3 DNA: TGCGCCAGCAGCCAAGATAGAGAGACCCAGTACTTC
clone size: -
J gene: TRBJ2-5
V gene: TRBV4-1
D gene: -

CDR3 protein: CASKAGEGYNEQFF
CDR3 DNA: TGTGCCAGTAAGGCGGGAGAGGGTTACAATGAGCAGTTCTTC
clone size: -
J gene: TRBJ2-1
V gene: TRBV19
D gene: TRBD2

CDR3 protein: CASSQDRLAGGDEQFF
CDR3 DNA: TGTGCCAGCAGCCAAGATAGACTAGCGGGAGGCGATGAGCAGTTCTTC
clone size: -
J gene: TRBJ2-1
V gene: TRBV3-1/TRBV3-2
D gene: TRBD2

CDR3 protein: CASSSSTSVQGTGELFF
CDR3 DNA: TGTGCCAGCAGCTCCTCGACTAGCGTACAGGGCACCGGGGAGCTGTTTTTT
clone size: once
J gene: TRBJ2-2
V gene: TRBV7-9
D gene: TRBD2

CDR3 protein: CASSYPDREFEQYF
CDR3 DNA: TGTGCCAGCAGTTACCCCGACAGGGAATTCGAGCAGTACTTC
clone size: -
J gene: TRBJ2-7
V gene: TRBV6-6
D gene: TRBD1

CDR3 protein: CASTQGTGRAGTQYF
CDR3 DNA: TGTGCCAGTACCCAAGGGACCGGGAGGGCCGGGACCCAGTACTTC
clone size: few
J gene: TRBJ2-5
V gene: TRBV19
D gene: TRBD2

CDR3 protein: CSASPNTNTEAFF
CDR3 DNA: TGCAGTGCTAGTCCAAACACAAACACTGAAGCTTTCTTT
clone size: once
J gene: TRBJ1-1
V gene: TRBV20-1
D gene: -

CDR3 protein: CASSLGQLNQPQHF
CDR3 DNA: TGTGCCAGCAGCTTAGGACAGCTTAATCAGCCCCAGCATTTT
clone size: -
J gene: TRBJ1-5
V gene: TRBV7-2
D gene: -

CDR3 protein: CASRLGALREQYF
CDR3 DNA: TGTGCCAGCAGGCTGGGGGCGCTTCGCGAGCAGTACTTC
clone size: -
J gene: TRBJ2-7
V gene: TRBV6-5
D gene: -

CDR3 protein: CASSPGQGATPQPQHF
CDR3 DNA: TGTGCCAGTAGCCCGGGACAGGGGGCTACCCCTCAGCCCCAGCATTTT
clone size: -
J gene: TRBJ1-5
V gene: TRBV19
D gene: TRBD1

CDR3 protein: CASSFQGGQGGKLFF
CDR3 DNA: TGTGCCAGCAGCTTCCAGGGGGGACAGGGAGGAAAACTGTTTTTT
clone size: -
J gene: TRBJ1-4
V gene: TRBV11-2
D gene: TRBD1

CDR3 protein: CSASHRGDNTGELFF
CDR3 DNA: TGCAGTGCTAGTCACAGGGGTGATAACACCGGGGAGCTGTTTTTT
clone size: -
J gene: TRBJ2-2
V gene: TRBV20-1
D gene: TRBD1

CDR3 protein: CASSPSAEKRIRKTQYF
CDR3 DNA: TGTGCCAGCTCACCATCAGCTGAGAAGCGGATTAGGAAGACCCAGTACTTC
clone size: -
J gene: TRBJ2-5
V gene: TRBV18
D gene: -

CDR3 protein: CASSTPGGSSYEQYF
CDR3 DNA: TGTGCCAGCAGTACTCCGGGGGGGAGCTCCTACGAGCAGTACTTC
clone size: -
J gene: TRBJ2-7
V gene: TRBV28
D gene: TRBD2

CDR3 protein: CASSSPDEQYF
CDR3 DNA: TGTGCCAGCAGTTCCCCCGACGAGCAGTACTTC
clone size: -
J gene: TRBJ2-7
V gene: TRBV6-5
D gene: -

CDR3 protein: CASSLEPGLAEYYNEQFF
CDR3 DNA: TGCGCCAGCAGCTTGGAGCCGGGACTAGCGGAATACTACAATGAGCAGTTCTTC
clone size: -
J gene: TRBJ2-1
V gene: TRBV5-1
D gene: TRBD2

CDR3 protein: CASSLGQGIRSYNEQFF
CDR3 DNA: TGCGCCAGCAGCTTGGGCCAGGGGATACGCTCCTACAATGAGCAGTTCTTC
clone size: -
J gene: TRBJ2-1
V gene: TRBV5-1
D gene: -

CDR3 protein: CASSPGTTNTGELFF
CDR3 DNA: TGTGCCAGCAGTCCTGGGACTACCAACACCGGGGAGCTGTTTTTT
clone size: -
J gene: TRBJ2-2
V gene: TRBV7-9
D gene: TRBD2

CDR3 protein: CASSAKREEGLAYRYEQYF
CDR3 DNA: TGTGCCAGCTCAGCAAAGAGGGAAGAGGGACTAGCGTACCGCTACGAGCAGTACTTC
clone size: once
J gene: TRBJ2-7
V gene: TRBV21-1
D gene: -